The 25 T cell receptor beta chains presented below share a single source sample, sequenced in a study of blood T cells in healthy people across ages. PCR was performed a second time for roughly 7 to 12 cycles using a sample-barcoded 5' primer and a J-beta primer mix. TCRdb ran MiXCR on the 5' RACE reads and lists one entry per CDR3 protein. The sample carries 650,000 to 800,000 distinct CDR3 sequences, under 55% recorded once. Sequencing was performed on blood. These receptors all stem from a man aged 55-75 years in good health.

This clonotype was seen once. The genes are TRBV9 and TRBJ1-5, with 7 bases matching TRBD1. Germline values: CDR1 SGDLS, CDR2 YYNGEE. Trimming removed 0 bases from V and 5 bases from J; junction bases left unmatched: 5. The CDR3 has 15 amino acids. CDR3 residues: CASSVGPTGDQPQHF. The DNA of the CDR3 is TGTGCCAGCAGCGTAGGCCCCACAGGGGATCAGCCCCAGCATTTT.

This clonotype was observed a handful of times. The rearrangement joins TRBV28 to TRBJ1-2; D is unresolved. Trimming stripped 6 bases from V and 8 bases from J, with 13 bases between. Germline V gene data show CDR1 as MDHEN and CDR2 as SYDVKM. The CDR3 is 12 amino acids. The CDR3 DNA reads TGTGCCAGCAGACCCTCGAGGCCGGGCTACACCTTC. This translates into CASRPSRPGYTF.

This clonotype occurred a few times. Here the CDR3 DNA reads TGTGCCACCAGCAGAGCACAGTCGTTGGGCAATGAGCAGTACTTC. It is translated as CATSRAQSLGNEQYF. The genes are TRBV15 and TRBJ2-5; D is ambiguous. There are 15 residues in the CDR3. V was pared by 1 base and J by 11 bases, with 20 bases between. Germline values: CDR1 LNHNV, CDR2 YYDKDF (reference sequence).

V is TRBV20-1 and J is TRBJ2-7; no reliable D call. This CDR3 spans 14 amino acids. Germline values: CDR1 DFQATT, CDR2 SNEGSKA (reference sequence). V lost 2 bases and J lost 1, with 12 bases in between. Here the CDR3 reads CSARNLAASYEQYF. The CDR3 nucleotides read TGCAGTGCTAGAAACCTGGCAGCATCCTACGAGCAGTACTTC.

The rearrangement joins TRBV6-2 or TRBV6-3 to TRBJ2-7; D is tentatively TRBD1 or TRBD2 (5 bases each). Germline V CDR1 and CDR2: MNHEY, SVGEGT. The CDR3 runs to 16 residues. Trimming removed 6 bases at V and 2 bases at J, with 20 bases between. CDR3 protein: CASSPPRDLTTYEQYF. For the CDR3, the DNA is TGTGCCAGCAGCCCTCCCAGGGACCTAACAACCTACGAGCAGTACTTC.

This clonotype was detected a few times. The CDR3 sequence is CASRNAHSQETQYF. CDR3 DNA: TGTGCCAGCAGAAACGCCCACTCCCAAGAGACCCAGTACTTC. V and J are TRBV2 and TRBJ2-5; the D is unclear. Germline V gene lookup returns CDR1 SNHLY and CDR2 FYNNEI. V lost 6 bases and J lost 1, with 12 bases in between. The CDR3 is 14 amino acids.

The chain couples TRBV20-1 to TRBJ2-7; 8 bases align to TRBD2. Matching the DNA end better, TRBJ2-5 makes the J call doubtful. Looked up from germline, CDR1 is DFQATT and CDR2 is SNEGSKA (reference sequence). The CDR3 has 16 residues. This chain's CDR3 is CSARDPASGRSWTQYF. The CDR3 region has the DNA TGCAGTGCTAGAGATCCGGCTAGCGGGCGTTCTTGGACCCAGTACTTC.

This clonotype was detected a few times. The rearrangement links TRBV7-2 to TRBJ1-2; D may be TRBD1 (6 bases). This CDR3 spans 14 amino acids. Germline V gene sequence: CDR1 SGHTA, CDR2 FQGNSA. The V end lost 3 bases, the J end lost 4 bases, and 12 bases lay between the germline ends. CDR3 region: CASSFQGSFYGYTF. The DNA of the CDR3 is TGTGCCAGCAGCTTCCAGGGGTCCTTCTATGGCTACACCTTC.

This clonotype has only a few counts. This chain connects TRBV6-5 to TRBJ2-7; the match to TRBD1 covers 7 bases. CDR3 length: 16 amino acids. Per the germline V gene, CDR1 is MNHEY and CDR2 is SVGAGI. Trimming took 2 bases from V and 0 from J; bases not matched to a gene: 7. CDR3 DNA sequence: TGTGCCAGCAGTTACCCCAGGGACAGAGCCTCCTACGAGCAGTACTTC. Translated, it gives CASSYPRDRASYEQYF.

This clonotype was detected only a few times. The chain links TRBV12-3 or TRBV12-4 to TRBJ1-1; 7 bases are a match to TRBD1. This CDR3 spans 14 amino acids. V lost 5 bases to trimming and J lost 5 bases; unmatched junction nucleotides: 8. CDR3 loop: CASSLHTGDTEAFF. Here the CDR3 DNA reads TGTGCCAGCAGTCTACACACAGGGGATACTGAAGCTTTCTTT.

Here the CDR3 reads CATSDSVQRGEGNTGELFF. Written as DNA, the CDR3 is TGTGCCACCAGTGACTCCGTCCAGCGGGGGGAGGGAAACACCGGGGAGCTGTTTTTT. This chain joins TRBV24-1 and TRBJ2-2; 9 bases agree with TRBD2. The CDR3 totals 19 residues. Germline CDR1 reads KGHDR; CDR2 reads SFDVKD. Losses at the gene ends were 4 bases for V and 2 bases for J; bases not matched to a gene: 13.

J is TRBJ1-4 and V is TRBV30; 10 bases agree with TRBD1. V was pared by 1 base and J by 8 bases, with 10 bases of the junction left unmatched. Germline CDR1 is GTSNPN and CDR2 is SVGIG (reference sequence). CDR3 length equals 16 residues. The CDR3 DNA sequence: TGTGCCTGGAGTGCATTTGGGGACAGGGGAGGGGAAAAACTGTTTTTT. Its protein is CAWSAFGDRGGEKLFF.

This clonotype was observed many times. The CDR3 sequence is CASSDSGSYNEQFF. The CDR3 DNA is TGTGCCAGCAGCGATAGCGGGAGTTACAATGAGCAGTTCTTC. The gene calls are TRBV7-8 and TRBJ2-1, with 9 bases matching TRBD2. CDR1 and CDR2 (germline): SGHVS, FQNEAQ. The CDR3 has 14 amino acids. The V and J ends lost 5 bases and 4 bases, in that order; junction bases with no gene match: 3.

This clonotype has only a few counts. The genes are TRBV7-2 and TRBJ2-5; 8 bases agree with TRBD2. The V segment lost 4 bases and the J segment 5 bases; nucleotides outside the gene matches: 9. The length of the CDR3 is 15 residues. CDR1 and CDR2 from the germline V gene are SGHTA and FQGNSA. CDR3 amino acids: CASSYNRGGRETQYF. The CDR3 region has the DNA TGTGCCAGCAGCTATAATCGGGGGGGCCGTGAGACCCAGTACTTC.

This chain links TRBV30 with TRBJ1-2, with D unclear. CDR3 length equals 14 residues. V was cut by 3 bases and J by 4 bases, with 15 bases left in between. CDR1 and CDR2 (germline): GTSNPN, SVGIG (reference sequence). The CDR3 sequence: CAWRGRVRIYGYTF. The CDR3 coding sequence is TGTGCCTGGAGGGGTCGGGTGAGAATCTATGGCTACACCTTC.

The chain recombines TRBV20-1 with TRBJ2-5; no clear D gene. CDR1 DFQATT and CDR2 SNEGSKA come from the germline V gene (reference sequence). The CDR3 spans 13 residues. The V end lost 5 bases, the J end lost 11 bases, and 21 bases lay between the germline ends. The CDR3 DNA is TGCAGTGCTGGCGTTTTAGGGTACAATGAGCAGTACTTC. Its translation: CSAGVLGYNEQYF.

This clonotype was seen just once. V usage is TRBV6-5 and J usage is TRBJ1-5, with D possibly TRBD1 on 5 matching bases. Trimming removed 2 bases from V and 3 bases from J, with 8 bases in between. Germline CDR1 reads MNHEY; CDR2 reads SVGAGI. The CDR3 sequence is 14 residues long. CDR3 nucleotide sequence: TGTGCCAGCAGTTACCGACAGTACAATCAGCCCCAGCATTTT. This sequence encodes CASSYRQYNQPQHF.

Concerning this clonotype itself: A much larger clone lies one base from this, so it may be a read error. The J gene is TRBJ2-5, the V gene TRBV14; 8 nucleotides agree with TRBD2. The J call is doubtful: the DNA matches TRBJ2-1 better. The V gene's germline CDR1 is SGHDN and CDR2 FVKESK. The CDR3 is 16 residues long. The CDR3 coding sequence is TGTGCCAGCAGCCAAGGAGGAGCGGGGGAGCAAGAGACCCAGTTCTTC. It encodes CASSQGGAGEQETQFF.

The chain carries TRBV15 and TRBJ2-1; D may be TRBD1 (5 bases). Trimming cost V 4 bases and J 7 bases, with 11 bases left between them. Germline V CDR1 and CDR2: LNHNV, YYDKDF (reference sequence). There are 13 residues in the CDR3. The CDR3 region is CATSKSGLNEQFF. CDR3 nucleotides: TGTGCCACCAGCAAGTCAGGGCTAAATGAGCAGTTCTTC. The variable domain in full, completed from reference TRBV15 and TRBJ2-1, reads DAMVIQNPRYQVTQFGKPVTLSCSQTLNHNVMYWYQQKSSQAPKLLFHYYDKDFNNEADTPDNFQSRRPNTSFCFLDIRSPGLGDTAMYLCATSKSGLNEQFFGPGTRLTVL.

The J gene is TRBJ2-2, the V gene TRBV14, with a weak D call TRBD1 (6 bases). The CDR3 extends over 18 amino acids. Germline lookup yields CDR1 SGHDN and CDR2 FVKESK. V gave up 1 base and J gave up 0 bases, with 15 bases separating them. The CDR3 spells CASSQGGTGFANTGELFF. The DNA for the CDR3 is TGTGCCAGCAGCCAAGGAGGAACAGGGTTCGCGAACACCGGGGAGCTGTTTTTT.

This clonotype has just a few counts. The chain couples TRBV7-9 to TRBJ2-5, with D perhaps matching TRBD1 (6 bases). CDR1 and CDR2 from the germline V gene are SEHNR and FQNEAQ (reference sequence). Trimming left V 5 bases short and J 3 bases short, with 13 bases between. The CDR3 is 14 amino acids. CDR3 in DNA: TGTGCCAGCAGCCGGTGGACAGACAAAGAGACCCAGTACTTC. Its protein is CASSRWTDKETQYF.

The chain uses TRBV14 and TRBJ2-4; D is unresolved. CDR3 length: 13 residues. V was trimmed by 2 bases and J by 7 bases, leaving 9 bases between them. Germline assignment: CDR1 SGHDN and CDR2 FVKESK. CDR3 sequence: CASSQMASNIQYF. The CDR3 DNA reads TGTGCCAGCAGCCAAATGGCCAGTAACATTCAGTACTTC. The complete variable domain, with remaining parts taken from reference TRBV14 and TRBJ2-4, reads EAGVTQFPSHSVIEKGQTVTLRCDPISGHDNLYWYRRVMGKEIKFLLHFVKESKQDESGMPNNRFLAERTGGTYSTLKVQPAELEDSGVYFCASSQMASNIQYFGAGTRLSVL.

This clonotype occurred a few times. This chain joins TRBV6-5 and TRBJ2-7, with D uncertain. CDR3 length equals 13 residues. The germline V gene encodes CDR1 MNHEY and CDR2 SVGAGI. V was cut by 0 bases and J by 3 bases, with 6 bases left in between. In nucleotides, the CDR3 is TGTGCCAGCAGTTACTCGGTGTTCTACGAGCAGTACTTC. It yields the protein CASSYSVFYEQYF.

Worth noting for this clonotype: This could be a read error, since a much larger clone is one nucleotide away. V gene TRBV12-3 or TRBV12-4 combines with J gene TRBJ2-5, with D possibly TRBD1 on 6 matching bases. TRBJ2-1 explains the end of the DNA better; the J call may be wrong. The CDR3 extends over 13 amino acids. The CDR3 bases are TGTGCCAGCAGTTTGGACAGAGAAGAGACCCAGTTCTTC. This encodes CASSLDREETQFF.

With respect to this clonotype: A much larger clone differs by one base, so this may be a read error. This chain connects TRBV20-1 to TRBJ2-5; 9 bases fit TRBD1. The CDR3 runs 16 residues. V lost 2 bases and J lost 5; bases outside the gene matches: 12. Germline loops: CDR1 DFQATT, CDR2 SNEGSKA (reference sequence). CDR3 DNA sequence: TGCAGTGCTAGATCTGTTAGGGGGACAGGGTCTGAGACCCAGTACTTC. This gives the protein CSARSVRGTGSETQYF.